The 20 T cell receptor beta chains below were found in one sample sequenced in a study of cytomegalovirus exposure and HLA in healthy donors. Generated by immunoSEQ multiplex PCR, the TCRdb table keeps only in-frame clones and is missing some. The table has 150,000 to 180,000 clones, about 88% seen once; the top ten hold about a fifth. Material for sequencing was PBMCs. The receptors originated from a man in his late teens or twenties in good health and CMV-seropositive.

CDR3 sequence reads: CASRYDSANYGYTF. CDR3 in DNA: TGTGCCAGTAGATATGACAGCGCTAACTATGGCTACACCTTC. The chain joins TRBV19 to TRBJ1-2; D is perhaps TRBD1 (5 bases). Germline lookup yields CDR1 LNHDA and CDR2 SQIVND (reference sequence). Trimming removed 6 bases at V and 0 bases at J, with 11 bases between. This CDR3 is built from 14 residues.

This sequence joins TRBV5-1 and TRBJ2-5; TRBD1 matches at 7 bases. Germline loops: CDR1 SGHRS, CDR2 YFSETQ. Trimming at V came to 4 bases and at J to 5 bases, leaving 5 bases not matched to a gene. CDR3 length: 13 residues. The CDR3 here is CASSTTGEETQYF. CDR3 DNA sequence: TGCGCCAGCAGCACCACAGGGGAGGAGACCCAGTACTTC.

The chain recombines TRBV5-1 with TRBJ2-7; maybe TRBD1 (6 bases). Per the germline V gene, CDR1 is SGHRS and CDR2 is YFSETQ. Between the trimmed V and J ends, which lost 0 bases and 5 bases, there was a span of 12 bases. This CDR3 comprises 14 residues. CDR3 amino acids: CASSLDRGIDEQYF. The CDR3 nucleotides are TGCGCCAGCAGCTTGGATAGGGGGATTGACGAGCAGTACTTC.

V and J are TRBV2 and TRBJ2-7; no reliable D call. This CDR3 comprises 12 residues. Deletions cut 7 bases from V and 2 bases from J, with 9 bases between. CDR1 and CDR2 (germline): SNHLY, FYNNEI. This chain's CDR3 is CASIPQTYEQYF. CDR3 nucleotide sequence: TGTGCCAGCATCCCTCAGACCTACGAGCAGTACTTC.

The chain links TRBV5-1 to TRBJ2-7; TRBD2 is a possible D gene (7 bases). This CDR3 has 13 amino acids. Germline assignment: CDR1 SGHRS and CDR2 YFSETQ. Trimming left V 6 bases short and J 4 bases short, with 14 bases between. The CDR3 nucleotides read TGCGCCAGCAAGCGGGGAGGGGGGTACGAGCAGTACTTC. It encodes CASKRGGGYEQYF.

This chain uses TRBV29-1 with TRBJ2-1, with D possibly matching TRBD1 (5 bases). The length of the CDR3 is 13 residues. Germline CDR1 is SQVTM and CDR2 is ANQGSEA. Trimming removed 2 bases at V and 4 bases at J, with 9 bases between. In nucleotides, the CDR3 is TGCAGCGTTGAAAAAAGGGGTTACAATGAGCAGTTCTTC. This translates into CSVEKRGYNEQFF.

This chain connects TRBV4-3 to TRBJ1-1; D may be TRBD1 (5 bases). V shed 0 bases and J shed 0 bases, with 8 bases lying between them. The germline V gene encodes CDR1 LGHNA and CDR2 YSLEER. The CDR3 spans 15 residues. CDR3 sequence (DNA): TGCGCCAGCAGCCAAGAGCAGGGCATGAACACTGAAGCTTTCTTT. Translated: CASSQEQGMNTEAFF.

V usage is TRBV6-5 and J usage is TRBJ1-3; D call uncertain. V shed 0 bases and J shed 0 bases, with 9 bases lying between them. Per the germline V gene, CDR1 is MNHEY and CDR2 is SVGAGI. The CDR3 runs 16 residues. The CDR3 coding sequence is TGTGCCAGCAGTTACTCCGGACTGTTCTCTGGAAACACCATATATTTT. This encodes CASSYSGLFSGNTIYF.

This sequence joins TRBV19 and TRBJ1-4, with 8 positions matching TRBD1. Trimming at V came to 3 bases and at J to 2 bases, leaving 8 bases not matched to a gene. Germline V gene sequence: CDR1 LNHDA, CDR2 SQIVND (reference sequence). The CDR3 spans 17 residues. CDR3 amino acids: CASSIRTGTITNEKLFF. The DNA of the CDR3 is TGTGCCAGTAGTATCCGGACAGGGACAATCACTAATGAAAAACTGTTTTTT.

As to this clone: This sample also contains other DNA sequences that code for the same CDR3. The chain recombines TRBV7-2 with TRBJ2-3; D is ambiguous. The CDR3 loop spans 12 amino acids. Germline V gene data show CDR1 as SGHTA and CDR2 as FQGNSA. V gave up 5 bases and J gave up 2 bases, with 5 bases separating them. The CDR3 bases are TGTGCCAGCAGCCCTTTCACAGATACGCAGTATTTT. Amino acid sequence: CASSPFTDTQYF.

The chain links TRBV28 to TRBJ1-4; unclear D gene. The V and J ends lost 1 base and 5 bases respectively, with 5 bases between them. The CDR3 loop spans 13 amino acids. Germline-derived CDR1 and CDR2 are MDHEN and SYDVKM. The CDR3 reads CASSLSQNEKLFF. Written as DNA, the CDR3 is TGTGCCAGCAGTTTATCCCAAAATGAAAAACTGTTTTTT.

The chain joins TRBV2 to TRBJ1-4; TRBD1 agrees at 10 bases. The CDR3 runs to 17 residues. Trimming took 6 bases from V and 0 from J; bases not matched to a gene: 7. Germline CDR1 is SNHLY and CDR2 is FYNNEI. CDR3 nucleotides: TGTGCCAGCAGCCCACCCGGGACAGGGGCAACTAATGAAAAACTGTTTTTT. Translated, it gives CASSPPGTGATNEKLFF.

The chain combines TRBV5-1 with TRBJ2-7; tentatively, D is TRBD2 (5 bases). The CDR3 length is 11 residues. Trimming cost V 5 bases and J 7 bases, with 10 bases left between them. CDR1 and CDR2 (germline): SGHRS, YFSETQ. The CDR3, as DNA: TGCGCCAGCAGGACTACTTTGGAGCAGTACTTC. Translation gives CASRTTLEQYF.

This chain's CDR3 is CASSFSGGREKLFF. CDR3 bases: TGTGCCAGCAGCTTCTCAGGGGGCCGTGAAAAACTGTTTTTT. This chain connects TRBV5-4 to TRBJ1-4; 8 nucleotides align to TRBD1. CDR1 and CDR2 (germline): SGHNT, YYREEE (reference sequence). The CDR3 consists of 14 residues. V shed 2 bases, J shed 7 bases, and the junction held 4 bases outside the gene matches.

The chain uses TRBV5-4 and TRBJ2-7; TRBD1 aligns across 7 bases. The germline CDR1 and CDR2 sequences are SGHNT and YYREEE (reference sequence). The CDR3 has 13 residues. With 3 bases clipped from V and 3 bases from J, the junction kept 3 bases outside the gene matches. This CDR3 is CASSWDSRYEQYF. The CDR3 DNA is TGTGCCAGCAGCTGGGACAGTCGCTACGAGCAGTACTTC.

J is TRBJ2-1 and V is TRBV9; 9 bases are a match to TRBD2. Trimming removed 4 bases from V and 3 bases from J; junction bases left unmatched: 5. The CDR3 spans 15 residues. The germline V gene has CDR1 SGDLS and CDR2 YYNGEE. CDR3 loop: CASSPTSGNYNEQFF. The DNA of the CDR3 is TGTGCCAGCAGCCCGACTAGCGGAAACTACAATGAGCAGTTCTTC.

V usage is TRBV15 and J usage is TRBJ1-2, with TRBD1 matching 7 bases. Germline trimming cut 0 bases from V and 8 bases from J; bases unmatched to any gene: 6. Germline CDR1 LNHNV, CDR2 YYDKDF (reference sequence). The length of the CDR3 is 14 residues. The CDR3 DNA is TGTGCCACCAGCAGAGATTCTACAGGGGTAGGCTACACCTTC. This sequence encodes CATSRDSTGVGYTF. The variable domain in full, completed from reference TRBV15 and TRBJ1-2, reads DAMVIQNPRYQVTQFGKPVTLSCSQTLNHNVMYWYQQKSSQAPKLLFHYYDKDFNNEADTPDNFQSRRPNTSFCFLDIRSPGLGDTAMYLCATSRDSTGVGYTFGSGTRLTVV.

This clone was counted once. The rearrangement links TRBV27 to TRBJ1-2, with 8 positions matching TRBD1. The CDR3 covers 14 residues. Germline trimming cut 6 bases from V and 8 bases from J; bases unmatched to any gene: 11. Germline CDR1 reads MNHEY; CDR2 reads SMNVEV (reference sequence). The CDR3 nucleotides read TGTGCCAGCAGCCCCCAGGGGGCGCAAGAAGGCTACACCTTC. Its protein product is CASSPQGAQEGYTF.

The V and J genes are TRBV21-1 and TRBJ2-1; whether TRBD2, the table's D call, matches the DNA was not checked. TRBV21-1 is noted as a pseudogene. CDR3 length equals 16 residues. The CDR3 reads CALLPSRGFSYNEQFF. Written as DNA, the CDR3 is TGTGCCCTTCTTCCCAGCCGGGGGTTCTCCTACAATGAGCAGTTCTTC.

The chain couples TRBV27 to TRBJ2-7; a weak D match, TRBD1 (6 bases). CDR3 size: 13 residues. Between the trimmed V and J ends, which lost 4 bases and 3 bases, there was a span of 10 bases. Germline CDR1 MNHEY, CDR2 SMNVEV (reference sequence). The CDR3 spells CASSSGHFYEQYF. DNA for the CDR3: TGTGCCAGCAGTTCGGGACACTTCTACGAGCAGTACTTC.